This T cell receptor beta chain was found in a study of T cell responses to AZD1222 COVID-19 vaccine. Germline V gives CDR1 SEHNR, CDR2 FQNEAQ (reference sequence). Unmatched junction bases numbered 9, after V lost 5 bases and J lost 0 bases. The CDR3 consists of 17 residues. The table came from immunoSEQ multiplex PCR; TCRdb's copy has only in-frame clones and leaves some out. The sample records approximately 140,000 clones, about 90% being singletons. This clone was seen only once. Antigen: not known. Study results and limitations: Repertoire sampling happened only post peak T cell response.

The chain carries TRBV7-9 and TRBJ1-5; 8 positions agree with TRBD1. This specimen was peripheral blood, taken 28 days after the second AZD1222 dose. The origin of this receptor is an adult who received the AZD1222 COVID-19 vaccine. Here the CDR3 DNA reads TGTGCCAGCAGCCCCGGCGGTACAGGGGGTAGCAATCAGCCCCAGCATTTT. It yields the protein CASSPGGTGGSNQPQHF.